This T cell receptor (beta chain) comes out of a study of T cell responses to AZD1222 COVID-19 vaccine (dated by TCRdb to the early 2020s). Broadly, across the study: AZD1222 recipients whose second dose came at about 4 weeks and those whose second dose came at about 12 weeks were combined into one group, since spike-specific TCR depth and breadth did not differ between the two schedules. A total of about 230 trial participants underwent TCR sequencing, of whom about 210 received two doses of AZD1222 and about 25 received two doses of the MenACWY control vaccine. Trial participants were enrolled by age into 18-55, 56-69 and 70-plus year subgroups, with 148, 28 and 57 TCR-sequenced participants respectively.

At the junction V is shortened by 5 bases and J by 0 bases, with 9 bases in between. From its cysteine to its phenylalanine, the CDR3 spans 14 amino acids. Kept here is only the CDR3 DNA, which spans 42 bases and is read in frame from base 1. The germline V gene supplies CDR1 SGHRS and CDR2 YFSETQ. Beyond this particular receptor, the publication reports: Because no samples from the day 14 peak response were available, repertoires could be characterized only after the peak T cell response. Most participants were white British and females outnumbered males, and the authors suggested that clonal diversity may have been underestimated. Reportedly, close to half of the unique spike-specific TCRs recognized epitopes lying outside the regions that are mutated in the B.1.351 and B.1.1.7 variants. The 56-69-year group was small, and its depth increase did not reach significance, likely because of low power. After two AZD1222 doses, both the breadth and the depth of spike-specific TCRs were significantly higher than at day 0 and than in MenACWY recipients. Vaccine-associated CD4 TCRs spanned the whole spike protein, with dominant responses in regions 160-218 and 743-854. Conclusions about previously exposed vaccinees were limited because only six AZD1222 recipients were SARS-CoV-2 seropositive at baseline.

With regard to this clone: The antigen this receptor binds is unknown. There are no base qualities to consult, and no much larger clone falls within one base.

The CDR3 regions of human TCRbeta chains were analyzed by immunosequencing. As for the original processing: Repertoire TCRs were checked for matches against a reference library of SARS-CoV-2-specific TCRs that had been generated using the MIRA antigen-specificity platform. Breadth meant the fraction of unique TCRs that were SARS-CoV-2-associated, whereas depth meant the fraction of total T cells that were SARS-CoV-2-associated. Using the MIRA data, every spike-specific TCR was mapped to the spike region that the TCR reacted to and assigned to either a CD4 or a CD8 class. Log10-transformed breadth and depth values were compared by one-way ANOVA with Sidak's multiple comparisons tests. This immuneACCESS table, as held by TCRdb, lists in-frame sequences with V and J called but not all clones. Of the missing ones, under half trace to an unresolved V gene in checked studies; the others have no known cause. V and J calls and clone size are as listed in that table; D and trimming were resolved from the DNA. The sample contains over 100,000 clones, 89% of them found a single time. The ten largest make up just under 6.5% of the sample.

The sample's time point label is to be understood as: baseline before first vaccination. Vaccinee samples were obtained from the UK trials COV001 and COV002, which included a single-blind randomized controlled phase 2/3 trial of AZD1222 (ChAdOx1 nCoV-19) in healthy adults. For TCRbeta chain sequencing, PBMC samples were collected from trial participants at day 0 and at day 28 after the second dose. In this chain, TRBV5-1 is recombined with TRBJ1-3; too little of a D gene remains to name it. The sequence was collected from an adult in good health. The specimen was peripheral blood, collected on day 0 of AZD1222 vaccination. The nucleotides are TGCGCCAGCAGGGAAACAGCCTCTGGAAACACCATATATTTT. It encodes CASRETASGNTIYF.